The 4 T cell receptor beta chains reported below all come from one sample, sequenced in a study of human T cells and chemical hapten exposure. As to time point: healthy volunteer bleed at 6 weeks. The authors extracted total RNA from unfractionated whole blood. From the RACE reads, TCRdb called clonotypes with MiXCR, one entry per CDR3 protein. The table includes tens of thousands of distinct CDR3 sequences, roughly 5.5% detected once. The sequencing sample was made of whole blood. Receptors were obtained from a human donor in good health. Some clones in this sample may be carry-over from other donors' samples.

This clonotype appeared many times. This chain's CDR3 is CASTAGEGTGANVLTF. CDR3 bases: TGTGCCAGCACCGCGGGAGAAGGTACTGGGGCCAACGTCCTGACTTTC. The rearrangement links TRBV16 to TRBJ2-6; 7 positions match TRBD2. After removal of 7 bases from V and 2 bases from J, the junction contained 8 bases not matched to a gene. From germline, CDR1 is KGHSY and CDR2 FQNENV. CDR3 size: 16 residues.

This clonotype was detected ten times or more. V and J are TRBV18 and TRBJ1-2, with no clear D. CDR3 length: 15 amino acids. The V end was cut by 3 bases, the J end by 2 bases, with 13 bases between. Germline values: CDR1 KGHSH, CDR2 LQKENI. CDR3 protein: CASSPFGRENYGYTF. The CDR3 bases are TGTGCCAGCTCACCTTTCGGAAGGGAGAACTATGGCTACACCTTC.

This clonotype was detected a few times. V and J are TRBV30 and TRBJ1-6; D possibly corresponds to TRBD1 (5 bases). Germline values: CDR1 GTSNPN, CDR2 SVGIG (reference sequence). Trimming left V 3 bases short and J 9 bases short, with 15 bases between. The CDR3 covers 14 residues. CDR3 in DNA: TGTGCCTGGAGCCCCAGGGTTGAGAGTTCACCCCTCCACTTT. Translation: CAWSPRVESSPLHF.

This clonotype was seen at least ten times. The rearrangement joins TRBV20-1 to TRBJ2-5; the match to TRBD2 covers 12 bases. Germline V CDR1 and CDR2: DFQATT, SNEGSKA (reference sequence). This CDR3 has 14 residues. The CDR3 sequence is CSLLAGGRQETQYF. In DNA form, the CDR3 reads TGCAGCTTACTAGCGGGAGGCCGACAAGAGACCCAGTACTTC.